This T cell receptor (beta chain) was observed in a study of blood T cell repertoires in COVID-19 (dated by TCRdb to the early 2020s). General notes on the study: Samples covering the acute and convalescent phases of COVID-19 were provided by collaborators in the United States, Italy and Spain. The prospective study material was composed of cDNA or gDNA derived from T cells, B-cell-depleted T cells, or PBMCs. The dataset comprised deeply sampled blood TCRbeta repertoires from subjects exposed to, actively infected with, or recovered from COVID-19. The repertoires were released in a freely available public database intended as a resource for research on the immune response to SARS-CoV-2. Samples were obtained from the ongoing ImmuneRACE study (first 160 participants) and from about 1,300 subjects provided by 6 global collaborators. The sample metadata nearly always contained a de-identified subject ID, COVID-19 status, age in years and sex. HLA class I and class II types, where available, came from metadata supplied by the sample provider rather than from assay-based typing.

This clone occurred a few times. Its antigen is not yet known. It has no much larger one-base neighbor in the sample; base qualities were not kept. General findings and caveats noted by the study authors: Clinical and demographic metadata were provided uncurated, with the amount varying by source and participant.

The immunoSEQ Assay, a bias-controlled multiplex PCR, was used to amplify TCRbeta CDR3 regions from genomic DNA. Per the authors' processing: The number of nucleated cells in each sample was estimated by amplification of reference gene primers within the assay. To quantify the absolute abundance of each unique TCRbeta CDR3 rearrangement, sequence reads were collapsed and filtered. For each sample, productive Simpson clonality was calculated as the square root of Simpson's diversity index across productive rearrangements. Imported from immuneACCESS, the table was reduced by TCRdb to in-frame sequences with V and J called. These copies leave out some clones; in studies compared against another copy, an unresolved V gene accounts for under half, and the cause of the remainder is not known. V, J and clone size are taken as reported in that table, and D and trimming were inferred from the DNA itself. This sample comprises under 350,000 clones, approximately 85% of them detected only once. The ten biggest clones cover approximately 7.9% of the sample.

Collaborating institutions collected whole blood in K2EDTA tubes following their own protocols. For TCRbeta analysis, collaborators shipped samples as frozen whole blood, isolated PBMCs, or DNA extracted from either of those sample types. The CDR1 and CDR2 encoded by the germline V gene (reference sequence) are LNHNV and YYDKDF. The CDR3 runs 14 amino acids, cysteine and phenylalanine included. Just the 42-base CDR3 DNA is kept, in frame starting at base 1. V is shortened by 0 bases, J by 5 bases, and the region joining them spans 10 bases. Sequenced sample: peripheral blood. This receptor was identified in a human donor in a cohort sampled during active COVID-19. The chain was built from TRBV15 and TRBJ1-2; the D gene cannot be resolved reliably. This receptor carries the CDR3 CATSRDPQVYGYTF. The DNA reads TGTGCCACCAGCAGAGATCCGCAGGTATATGGCTACACCTTC.